Each of the 27 T cell receptor beta chains below was sequenced from the same sample in a study of tumor-infiltrating lymphocytes in primary liver carcinoma. DNA and RNA were both co-extracted from approximately 20-30 mg of bulk tissue that had not been sorted. cDNA specific to TCR beta was made from 500 ng of total RNA, with a constant-region primer employed for priming. Three nested multiplex PCR rounds, a slightly modified ARM-PCR method, built the TCR beta libraries. TRBV1-TRBV30 forward primers paired with a C-beta reverse primer drove the first two PCR rounds, about 10 cycles each. MiXCR, run by TCRdb on the multiplex PCR reads, gives a single entry per CDR3 protein. The sample shows approximately 80,000 distinct CDR3 sequences, roughly 71% of them seen only once. The material sequenced was tumor-adjacent normal liver tissue. The receptor source for this set is a man between 40 and 49 years old with primary liver carcinoma and hepatitis B virus infection.

The V call is TRBV5-1, the J call TRBJ1-2; the D gene is possibly TRBD1 (5 bases). Germline CDR1 reads SGHRS; CDR2 reads YFSETQ. The CDR3 totals 13 residues. With 1 base removed from V and 8 bases from J, the gap between germline ends came to 12 bases. The CDR3 DNA reads TGCGCCAGCAGCTTGAGGGCAGGGATAGGCTACACCTTC. This encodes CASSLRAGIGYTF. The full variable domain, completed using reference TRBV5-1 and TRBJ1-2, is KAGVTQTPRYLIKTRGQQVTLSCSPISGHRSVSWYQQTPGQGLQFLFEYFSETQRNKGNFPGRFSGRQFSNSRSEMNVSTLELGDSALYLCASSLRAGIGYTFGSGTRLTVV.

To note about this clonotype: A clone one base away is much larger, so this may be a read error. The V call is TRBV4-3, the J call TRBJ2-3; tentatively, D is TRBD1 or TRBD2 (5 bases each). The CDR3 covers 13 residues. V was shortened by 0 bases and J by 8 bases, with 9 bases between the two germline ends. The V gene's germline CDR1 is LGHNA and CDR2 YSLEER. The CDR3 is CASSQEDGGTQYF. The CDR3 bases are TGCGCCAGCAGCCAAGAGGATGGGGGTACGCAGTATTTT.

In regard to this clonotype: The junction differs from germline at one of its ends, possibly a read error. The gene calls are TRBV11-2 and TRBJ2-4; the D gene is possibly TRBD1 (5 bases). This CDR3 region has 18 residues. Germline V gives CDR1 SGHAT, CDR2 FQNNGV. The chain's CDR3 is CASSPTGAPTAAKNIKYF. The CDR3 DNA sequence: TGTGCCAGCAGTCCAACTGGGGCTCCCACGGCGGCCAAAAACATTAAGTACTTC.

A word on this clonotype: It is likely a read error, because the conserved phenylalanine at the end of the CDR3 is missing. J is TRBJ2-1 and V is TRBV2; D is possibly TRBD1 or TRBD2 (5 bases each). CDR1 is SNHLY, CDR2 FYNNEI, per germline. V was cut by 9 bases and J by 8 bases, with 14 bases left in between. This CDR3 comprises 12 residues. The CDR3 is CASSTVEDEQFI. CDR3 bases: TGTGCCAGTTCGACAGTGGAGGATGAGCAGTTCATC.

As to this clonotype: The junction departs from the called germline gene at one end, perhaps through a read error. The chain couples TRBV29-1 to TRBJ2-2; a weak D match, TRBD2 (6 bases). Germline V gene lookup returns CDR1 SQVTM and CDR2 ANQGSEA. CDR3 size: 13 residues. The CDR3 sequence is CSVEGRGSGGLFF. The CDR3 coding sequence is TGCAGTGTTGAAGGACGGGGGTCCGGGGGGCTGTTTTTT.

Points on this clonotype: Sequence at one end of the junction differs from germline and may be a read error. J is TRBJ2-3 and V is TRBV29-1; 7 nucleotides align to TRBD1. Germline V gene sequence: CDR1 SQVTM, CDR2 ANQGSEA. This CDR3 is built from 16 residues. The CDR3 loop reads CSVLGTVRTTTDTQYF. CDR3 coding DNA: TGCAGTGTCCTCGGGACAGTTCGCACGACCACAGACACGCAGTATTTT.

Comments on this clonotype: Given the absence of the conserved phenylalanine or tryptophan at the CDR3 end, a read error is likely. The rearrangement joins TRBV10-3 to TRBJ2-2; 7 bases are shared with TRBD1. CDR1 and CDR2 (germline): ENHRY, SYGVKD. This CDR3 is 16 amino acids long. The CDR3 region has the DNA TGTGCCATCATGGGGACAGTAGGTGGGAACATCGGGGAGCTGTTTTTA. Translating gives CAIMGTVGGNIGELFL.

Details on this clonotype: Germline and junction disagree at one end, which may indicate a read error. V and J are TRBV11-2 and TRBJ2-5; D not certain. This CDR3 region has 16 residues. Looked up from germline, CDR1 is SGHAT and CDR2 is FQNNGV. The CDR3 here is CTSSLDTGPPWETQYF. CDR3 bases: TGTACCAGCAGCCTAGATACCGGCCCTCCCTGGGAGACCCAGTACTTC.

This clonotype was picked up a small number of times. The chain employs TRBV5-1 and TRBJ2-1; D is undetermined. From germline, CDR1 is SGHRS and CDR2 YFSETQ. The CDR3 has 14 residues. Trimming shortened V by 4 bases and J by 9 bases, and 17 bases separated the two germline ends. For the CDR3, the DNA is TGCGCCAGCAGCCAGAGTCCTGGTTTCAGTGAGCAGTTCTTC. Translating it yields CASSQSPGFSEQFF.

The V call is TRBV6-2 or TRBV6-3, the J call TRBJ2-1, with TRBD1 matching over 10 bases. V trimming: 11 bases; J trimming: 0 bases; junction bases outside the gene matches: 16. The CDR3 length is 18 residues. CDR1 and CDR2 from the germline V gene are MNHEY and SVGEGT. The CDR3 region has the DNA TGTGCCGGTAGTCCCGGGACAGGGGCTCCCATCTCCTACAATGAGCAGTTCTTC. As protein: CAGSPGTGAPISYNEQFF.

In the case of this clonotype: No conserved phenylalanine or tryptophan is present at the end of the CDR3, so a read error is the likely explanation. V usage is TRBV4-1 and J usage is TRBJ1-5; unclear D gene. This CDR3 spans 16 amino acids. The germline V gene has CDR1 MGHRA and CDR2 YSYEKL. This CDR3 reads CASSAQQTYSNRPQHL. Written as DNA, the CDR3 is TGCGCCAGCAGCGCTCAACAGACTTATAGCAATCGGCCCCAGCATCTT.

Worth noting for this clonotype: Without the conserved terminal phenylalanine or tryptophan, this CDR3 likely stems from a read error. V and J are TRBV12-5 and TRBJ2-1; a possible D gene is TRBD1 (5 bases). The CDR3 is 14 amino acids. Trimming pared 1 base from V and 7 bases from J, leaving 11 bases between. Germline V lookup: CDR1 LGHNT, CDR2 FRNRAP. The CDR3 is CASGLDPGYNEQFL. CDR3 bases: TGTGCTAGTGGTTTGGACCCAGGGTATAATGAGCAGTTCTTA.

About this clonotype itself: A much more abundant neighbour one base away suggests this may be a read error. J is TRBJ2-1 and V is TRBV11-1, with TRBD2 identical over 10 bases. The CDR3 is 16 residues long. Germline values: CDR1 SGHAT, CDR2 FQDESV (reference sequence). CDR3 coding DNA: TGTGCCAACAGCTTAGCGAAGCGGGGGGGCTACAATGAGCAGTTCTTC. Protein: CANSLAKRGGYNEQFF.

Regarding this clonotype: The conserved phenylalanine or tryptophan normally closing the CDR3 is absent here, so this likely arose from a read error. The chain couples TRBV11-2 to TRBJ2-1, with 9 bases matching TRBD2. Germline V gene lookup returns CDR1 SGHAT and CDR2 FQNNGV. This CDR3 region has 15 residues. The CDR3 coding sequence is TGTGCCCGCAGAGCCGGGACTAGCAGCTACAATGAGCAGTTCCTC. Its translation is CARRAGTSSYNEQFL.

V is TRBV6-5 and J is TRBJ1-2; 9 nucleotides align to TRBD1. Unmatched junction bases numbered 15, after V lost 9 bases and J lost 4 bases. The CDR3 length is 16 residues. The germline gives CDR1 MNHEY, CDR2 SVGAGI. The CDR3 protein is CASNCRRQGVSYGYTF. The DNA for the CDR3 is TGTGCCAGTAATTGCCGGCGACAGGGGGTTAGCTATGGCTACACCTTC.

In the case of this clonotype: The conserved phenylalanine or tryptophan is not found at the CDR3 terminus, so this likely reflects a read error. The rearrangement links TRBV11-2 to TRBJ2-6, with 8 bases that match TRBD1. The CDR3 is 21 residues long. Germline values: CDR1 SGHAT, CDR2 FQNNGV. The V and J ends lost 9 bases and 0 bases, in that order; junction bases with no gene match: 22. The CDR3 here is CASSMGGDRGISLSGANVLTY. The CDR3 nucleotides read TGTGCCAGTAGTATGGGGGGAGACAGGGGTATTTCCCTCTCTGGGGCCAACGTCCTGACTTAC.

A remark on this clonotype: The conserved phenylalanine or tryptophan normally closing the CDR3 is absent here, so this likely arose from a read error. This sequence joins TRBV11-3 and TRBJ2-7, with 11 bases identical to TRBD1. The germline gives CDR1 SGHNT, CDR2 YENEEA. The CDR3 has 15 residues. Losses at the gene ends were 1 base for V and 6 bases for J; bases not matched to a gene: 5. The CDR3 bases are TGTGCCAGCAGCTTAGGGACAGGGGGCTCCCTCGAGCAGTACTTA. Protein product: CASSLGTGGSLEQYL.

To note about this clonotype: Mismatch with germline at one junction end may stem from a read error. The genes are TRBV6-5 and TRBJ1-1; no clear D. The length of the CDR3 is 13 residues. Per germline, CDR1 MNHEY and CDR2 SVGAGI. The CDR3 region is CGSTLRFNTEAFF. In DNA, the CDR3 is TGTGGCAGCACTCTCCGATTTAACACTGAAGCTTTCTTT.

Points on this clonotype: The junction shows a germline mismatch at one end, possibly a read error. The chain joins TRBV9 to TRBJ2-3; TRBD2 might be the D (5 bases). The germline V gene has CDR1 SGDLS and CDR2 YYNGEE. The CDR3 runs 16 residues. This CDR3 reads CASSVGGGGNTDTQYF. Here the CDR3 DNA reads TGTGCCAGCAGCGTAGGAGGCGGAGGCAACACAGATACACAGTATTTT.

The genes are TRBV15 and TRBJ2-1; 7 positions match TRBD1. CDR1 LNHNV and CDR2 YYDKDF come from the germline V gene (reference sequence). The CDR3 covers 15 residues. The V segment lost 3 bases and the J segment 6 bases; nucleotides outside the gene matches: 8. The CDR3 protein is CATSSDRAPTNEQFF. The CDR3 bases are TGTGCCACCAGCAGCGACAGGGCCCCTACCAATGAGCAGTTCTTC.

As to this clonotype: This likely comes from a read error, as the CDR3 has no conserved phenylalanine or tryptophan at its end. V gene TRBV11-2 combines with J gene TRBJ2-1; 11 nucleotides line up with TRBD1. CDR3 length equals 16 residues. CDR1 is SGHAT and CDR2 is FQNNGV in the germline V gene. CDR3 sequence (DNA): TGTGTCAGCAGCCTGGGGACAGGGGGTTTCTTCAATGAGCAGTTCTTA. This gives the protein CVSSLGTGGFFNEQFL.

On this clonotype itself: This may come from a read error, since a much larger clone is one base off. The V and J genes are TRBV28 and TRBJ2-5; D possibly uses TRBD1 or TRBD2 (6 bases each). The CDR3 runs 18 residues. Trimming shortened V by 4 bases and J by 9 bases, and 30 bases separated the two germline ends. The germline V gene has CDR1 MDHEN and CDR2 SYDVKM. CDR3 nucleotides: TGTGCCAGCAGTTCAGTAGCAGGGATAGGGGGAGTCTGGGAGGCCCAGTACTTC. This codes for CASSSVAGIGGVWEAQYF.

A word on this clonotype: At one end, the junction sequence differs from germline, possibly due to a read error. The rearrangement uses TRBV11-2 and TRBJ2-1, with 7 bases matching TRBD2. From germline, CDR1 is SGHAT and CDR2 FQNNGV. The CDR3 has 19 amino acids. CDR3 loop: CAGSPASGAGLSSHNEQFF. CDR3 nucleotide sequence: TGTGCCGGCAGTCCAGCTAGCGGAGCCGGCCTGAGCTCCCACAATGAGCAGTTCTTC.

Relative to its sample, this clonotype is medium-sized (0.01 to 0.1%). This chain uses TRBV6-1 with TRBJ2-1; 7 bases agree with TRBD1. The CDR3 is 15 amino acids. Germline-derived CDR1 and CDR2 are MNHNS and SASEGT. The V and J ends lost 6 bases and 6 bases, in that order; junction bases with no gene match: 11. The CDR3 is CASRPSFDRANEQFF. CDR3 DNA: TGTGCCAGCAGGCCGAGTTTTGACAGGGCCAATGAGCAGTTCTTC.

About this clonotype: At one of its ends the junction is not consistent with the germline gene, which may arise from a read error. The chain uses TRBV28 and TRBJ2-7, with 8 bases fitting TRBD2. The CDR3 totals 14 residues. CDR1 is MDHEN, CDR2 SYDVKM, per germline. CDR3 bases: TGTGCCAGCAGTTTTCTAGCGGGCAGCTACGAGCAGTATTTC. Translating gives CASSFLAGSYEQYF.

This clonotype appeared a few times. Since a much larger clone is just one base distant, this may be a read error. No conserved phenylalanine or tryptophan is present at the end of the CDR3, so a read error is the likely explanation. The chain employs TRBV4-3 and TRBJ1-1; D is perhaps TRBD1 (5 bases). The CDR3 length is 13 residues. Germline V gene sequence: CDR1 LGHNA, CDR2 YSLEER. The V end was cut by 5 bases, the J end by 5 bases, with 12 bases between. CDR3 loop: CASSSQRGTEAFS. The CDR3, as DNA: TGCGCCAGCAGCTCACAACGGGGGACTGAAGCTTTCTCT.

Note on this clonotype: Sequence at one end of the junction differs from germline and may be a read error. The DNA for the CDR3 is TGCACCAGCAGCCAGAAGCTAGCGGGAGGACACGAGCAGTACTTC. It is translated as CTSSQKLAGGHEQYF. The chain links TRBV4-3 to TRBJ2-7; 11 positions agree with TRBD2. This CDR3 has 15 amino acids. Per germline, CDR1 LGHNA and CDR2 YSLEER.